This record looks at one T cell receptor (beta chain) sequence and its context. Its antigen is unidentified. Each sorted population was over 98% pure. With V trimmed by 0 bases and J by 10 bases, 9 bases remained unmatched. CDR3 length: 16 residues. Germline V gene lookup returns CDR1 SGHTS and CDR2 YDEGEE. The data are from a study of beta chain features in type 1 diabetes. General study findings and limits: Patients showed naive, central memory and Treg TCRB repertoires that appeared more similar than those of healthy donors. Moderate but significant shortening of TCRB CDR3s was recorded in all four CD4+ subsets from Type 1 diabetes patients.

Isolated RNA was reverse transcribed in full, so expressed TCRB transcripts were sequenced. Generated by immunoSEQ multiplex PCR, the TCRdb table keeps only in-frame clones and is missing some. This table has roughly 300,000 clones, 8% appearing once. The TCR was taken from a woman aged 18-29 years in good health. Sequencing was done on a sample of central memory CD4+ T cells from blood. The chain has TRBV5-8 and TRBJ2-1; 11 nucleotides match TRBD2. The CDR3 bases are TGTGCCAGCAGCTTGGCAGTTAGCGGGAGGGCAGGGGAGCAGTTCTTC. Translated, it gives CASSLAVSGRAGEQFF.